The rows below give T cell receptor beta chains drawn from one sample of a study of cytotoxic CD8 clonotypes in ibrutinib-treated CLL. The assay was immunoSEQ multiplex PCR, and TCRdb's table has in-frame clones only and misses some. This table has tens of thousands of clones, about 64% appearing once. The sample in question was PBMCs, obtained after 24 months of ibrutinib treatment. The receptors here all came from a human donor with chronic lymphocytic leukemia. CDR3s include the opening cysteine and the closing phenylalanine or tryptophan. D genes are given only for firm matches. Clone size is given for some rows only: seen once, a few or many times, or a class if the clone is expanded.

V: TRBV9
D: TRBD1
size: few
J: TRBJ2-7
DNA: TGTGCCAGCAGCGTCCGACAGGGGCTGGATATTAGCTCCTACGAGCAGTACTTC
CDR3: CASSVRQGLDISSYEQYF

V: TRBV30
D: -
size: -
J: TRBJ1-3
DNA: TGTGCCTGGACCCCAGACTCTGGAAACACCATATATTTT
CDR3: CAWTPDSGNTIYF

V: TRBV7-8
D: -
size: once
J: TRBJ1-1
DNA: TGTGCCAGCAGCTTAGCCGGATCGGTTGAAGCTTTCTTT
CDR3: CASSLAGSVEAFF

V: TRBV19
D: TRBD1
size: few
J: TRBJ2-7
DNA: TGTGCCAGTAGTTTCGACAGGGGCTACGAGCAGTACTTC
CDR3: CASSFDRGYEQYF

V: TRBV27
D: -
size: many
J: TRBJ1-1
DNA: TGTGCCAGCAGTTTCGGGGGACCGAACACTGAAGCTTTCTTT
CDR3: CASSFGGPNTEAFF

V: TRBV7-8
D: -
size: -
J: TRBJ1-1
DNA: TGTGCCAGCAGCAGGACCCGAAGCGATAACACTGAAGCTTTCTTT
CDR3: CASSRTRSDNTEAFF

V: TRBV19
D: -
size: -
J: TRBJ2-1
DNA: TGTGCCAGTACTCAACCCGGGAGACTCTCCTACAATGAGCAGTTCTTC
CDR3: CASTQPGRLSYNEQFF

V: TRBV11-2
D: TRBD1
size: -
J: TRBJ2-1
DNA: TGTGCCAGCAGCGCCGGGACAGGCTCCTACAATGAGCAGTTCTTC
CDR3: CASSAGTGSYNEQFF

V: TRBV5-1
D: TRBD2
size: -
J: TRBJ2-1
DNA: TGCGCCAGCACCCCGAGCGGGGGGGCTACGTATGAGCAGTTCTTC
CDR3: CASTPSGGATYEQFF

V: TRBV11-2
D: -
size: -
J: TRBJ2-2
DNA: TGTGCCAGCAGCCGACGAGCGGACCCGAACACCGGGGAGCTGTTTTTT
CDR3: CASSRRADPNTGELFF

V: TRBV30
D: -
size: -
J: TRBJ2-7
DNA: TGTGCCTGGAGTAGGGCAGGGTTCCACGAGCAGTACTTC
CDR3: CAWSRAGFHEQYF

V: TRBV5-6
D: TRBD1
size: -
J: TRBJ1-3
DNA: TGTGCCAGCAGCTTGGTGGACAGGACGACTGGAAACACCATATATTTT
CDR3: CASSLVDRTTGNTIYF

V: TRBV27
D: -
size: -
J: TRBJ2-1
DNA: TGTGCCAGCAGTTTATCTGGGCCTCTCAATGAGCAGTTCTTC
CDR3: CASSLSGPLNEQFF

V: TRBV9
D: TRBD1
size: -
J: TRBJ1-2
DNA: TGTGCCAGCAGCTCCCAGGGGGCGATTCAGTTTGAGGGCTACACCTTC
CDR3: CASSSQGAIQFEGYTF

V: TRBV7-9
D: -
size: -
J: TRBJ1-1
DNA: TGTGCCAGCAGCTTAAATAGGGGGGCTGAAGCTTTCTTT
CDR3: CASSLNRGAEAFF

V: TRBV12-5
D: TRBD1
size: -
J: TRBJ1-2
DNA: TGTGCTAGTGGTTTAGCGGCAGGGGGATCTAACTATGGCTACACCTTC
CDR3: CASGLAAGGSNYGYTF

V: TRBV18
D: -
size: -
J: TRBJ1-3
DNA: TGTGCCAGCTCTCCTGGACGGACCTCTGGAAACACCATATATTTT
CDR3: CASSPGRTSGNTIYF

V: TRBV5-6
D: -
size: -
J: TRBJ1-3
DNA: TGTGCCAGCAGCGTGTCCTCTGGAAACACCATATATTTT
CDR3: CASSVSSGNTIYF

V: TRBV18
D: -
size: few
J: TRBJ1-6
DNA: TGTGCCAGCTCACCAAGGGATAATTCACCCCTCCACTTT
CDR3: CASSPRDNSPLHF

V: TRBV19
D: -
size: -
J: TRBJ1-5
DNA: TGTGCCAGTAGTCGGGCTAATCAGCCCCAGCATTTT
CDR3: CASSRANQPQHF

V: TRBV4-2
D: TRBD1
size: few
J: TRBJ1-5
DNA: TGTGCCAGCAGCCAAAAGGACAGGGACGATCAGCCCCAGCATTTT
CDR3: CASSQKDRDDQPQHF

V: TRBV7-9
D: -
size: -
J: TRBJ1-2
DNA: TGTGCCAGCAGCTTCCCCATCGGGGGGGATGGCTACACCTTC
CDR3: CASSFPIGGDGYTF

V: TRBV2
D: -
size: -
J: TRBJ1-1
DNA: TGTGCCAGCAGTGAAGCTGGGGTGATGAACACTGAAGCTTTCTTT
CDR3: CASSEAGVMNTEAFF

V: TRBV5-1
D: -
size: -
J: TRBJ1-3
DNA: TGCGCCAGCAGCTTGGCGACAGGTGGGGGAAACACCATATATTTT
CDR3: CASSLATGGGNTIYF

V: TRBV7-9
D: TRBD1
size: -
J: TRBJ1-5
DNA: TGTGCCAGCAGCTCCCCCGGGACAGCGTATAGCAATCAGCCCCAGCATTTT
CDR3: CASSSPGTAYSNQPQHF

V: TRBV5-1
D: -
size: -
J: TRBJ2-3
DNA: TGCGCCAGCAGCTCGGATCTAGGAGGTGACACAGATACGCAGTATTTT
CDR3: CASSSDLGGDTDTQYF

V: TRBV13
D: -
size: -
J: TRBJ2-3
DNA: TGTGCCAGCAGCTTGAACCTGGATACGCAGTATTTT
CDR3: CASSLNLDTQYF

V: TRBV5-5
D: -
size: -
J: TRBJ1-1
DNA: TGTGCCAGCAGCTTCGGGCCGAACACTGAAGCTTTCTTT
CDR3: CASSFGPNTEAFF

V: TRBV9
D: TRBD2
size: -
J: TRBJ2-1
DNA: TGTGCCAGCAGCTTAGAGCCGGGACTACAAACATACAATGAGCAGTTCTTC
CDR3: CASSLEPGLQTYNEQFF

V: TRBV5-1
D: -
size: -
J: TRBJ1-4
DNA: TGCGCCAGCAGCTTAGAGACGGGGGAAAAACTGTTTTTT
CDR3: CASSLETGEKLFF